These T cell receptor beta chains were read from a single sample in a study of shared clonotypes between healthy human individuals. Clones were read by immunoSEQ multiplex PCR, and TCRdb kept only the in-frame ones, dropping some. The sample has 110,000 or so clones, about 62% seen once. Sequencing input: memory CD8+ T cells sorted from blood. The receptors stem from a woman aged 30 to 39 in good health. CDR3s include the opening cysteine and the closing phenylalanine or tryptophan. A D gene is named only where the DNA matches it firmly. Where a row states a size, it is once, few, many or the class of an expanded clone; other rows omit it.

CDR3 DNA	CDR3 protein	V gene	J gene	clone size	D gene
TGTGCCAGCATAAGGACAGACGGAGGCCTCACAGATACGCAGTATTTT	CASIRTDGGLTDTQYF	TRBV28	TRBJ2-3	once	-
TGCACCAGCAGCCAAGAATTTGTGCGTAGGCGGAGGAGAGCGAACACCGGGGAGCTGTTTTTT	CTSSQEFVRRRRRANTGELFF	TRBV1	TRBJ2-2	-	-
TGTGCCAGCAGCTTAGGAGCGGGAGCGAACCCCTATACGCAGTATTTT	CASSLGAGANPYTQYF	TRBV11-2	TRBJ2-3	once	TRBD2
TGTGCCAGCAGTGAGGCAGCGGGAGGGGCCGAGCAGTACTTC	CASSEAAGGAEQYF	TRBV2	TRBJ2-7	few	TRBD2
TGTGCCAGCAGTGAATCTGGCGGGAGGGGGGAGACCCAGTACTTC	CASSESGGRGETQYF	TRBV25-1	TRBJ2-5	-	TRBD2
TGTGCCAGCAGTCTTAGGGCTGGACAGTACTTC	CASSLRAGQYF	TRBV28	TRBJ2-7	-	-
TGTGCCAGCAGTTTATTGGGGAGTCGCAATCAGCCCCAGCATTTT	CASSLLGSRNQPQHF	TRBV28	TRBJ1-5	-	-
TGTGCCAGCAGCCAAACAGGCTATAGCAATCAGCCCCAGCATTTT	CASSQTGYSNQPQHF	TRBV6-5	TRBJ1-5	-	-
TGTGCCAGCAGCTTGGGAGGAGACAGCTCCTACGAGCAGTACTTC	CASSLGGDSSYEQYF	TRBV7-3	TRBJ2-7	-	-
TGTGCCAGCAGCTCCGGGAGTGAGCAGTTCTTC	CASSSGSEQFF	TRBV11-3	TRBJ2-1	-	-
TGTGCCAGCAGGCCGGGACTAGGATACCACGAGCAGTACTTC	CASRPGLGYHEQYF	TRBV27	TRBJ2-7	-	TRBD2
TGTGCCAGCAGTGACTGGAACTTCAACGAGCAGTACTTC	CASSDWNFNEQYF	TRBV6-1	TRBJ2-7	-	-
TGCGCCAGCAGCCAAGGGGTGACGGAACCACCCCTCCACTTT	CASSQGVTEPPLHF	TRBV4-1	TRBJ1-6	once	-
TGTGCCAGCAGTTTAAGCAGGGGCTCGAACACTGAAGCTTTCTTT	CASSLSRGSNTEAFF	TRBV28	TRBJ1-1	-	-
TGTGCCAGCAGCTTAGCGGGACTGGGCACTGAAGCTTTCTTT	CASSLAGLGTEAFF	TRBV7-9	TRBJ1-1	-	-
TGCGCCAGCAGCTTGAACGACAGGGGTAGTTCAGATACGCAGTATTTT	CASSLNDRGSSDTQYF	TRBV5-1	TRBJ2-3	-	TRBD1
TGTGCCAGCAGTTCCTGGGGCGGGAGTAAGTCCTACGAGCAGTACTTC	CASSSWGGSKSYEQYF	TRBV27	TRBJ2-7	-	TRBD2
TGTGCCAGCTCCCCCTCCCCTGGGGGAGAGACCCAGTACTTC	CASSPSPGGETQYF	TRBV28	TRBJ2-5	-	-
TGCAGTGCGAGAGCTGTAGATGAGCAGTTCTTC	CSARAVDEQFF	TRBV20-1	TRBJ2-1	-	-
TGTGCCAGTAGTACCACCGGGGCTGAGAACACTGAAGCTTTCTTT	CASSTTGAENTEAFF	TRBV19	TRBJ1-1	-	-
TGTGCCAGTATAGACAGGGGGCGAGGAATCACTGAAGCTTTCTTT	CASIDRGRGITEAFF	TRBV19	TRBJ1-1	-	TRBD1
TGCGCCAGCAGCAAGGACAGGGAGGATGAAGCTTTCTTT	CASSKDREDEAFF	TRBV5-1	TRBJ1-1	-	TRBD1
TGTGCCAGCAGCGCTAACAGGGAAATGACTTACGAGCAGTACTTC	CASSANREMTYEQYF	TRBV7-8	TRBJ2-7	-	-
TGTGCCAGCAGTGAATCAAAAACAGGCCATTTCTATGGCTACACCTTC	CASSESKTGHFYGYTF	TRBV25-1	TRBJ1-2	few	-
TGTGCCAGCAGCTTAGCGCTTACGGGGGCGGCTGAAGCTTTCTTT	CASSLALTGAAEAFF	TRBV7-9	TRBJ1-1	-	-
TGCGCCAGCAGTGAGTCGGCAGAAGCCTACAATGAGCAGTTCTTC	CASSESAEAYNEQFF	TRBV10-1	TRBJ2-1	-	-
TGTGCCAGCTCGGCTAGCGGGAGTTACAATGAGCAGTTCTTC	CASSASGSYNEQFF	TRBV6-5	TRBJ2-1	-	TRBD2
TGTGCCAGCAGCCCCCTGGCGCCTTCCTACAATGAGCAGTTCTTC	CASSPLAPSYNEQFF	TRBV9	TRBJ2-1	-	-
TGTGCCAGCAGTCCTCCTTTAACAGGGGCAGGGGACGAGCAGTACTTC	CASSPPLTGAGDEQYF	TRBV28	TRBJ2-7	-	TRBD1
TGTGCCAGCAGTGAAGCACAGGAGCCAGATACTGAAGCTTTCTTT	CASSEAQEPDTEAFF	TRBV6-1	TRBJ1-1	-	-
TGTGCCAGCAGCCGGACATTCTCTAGATATGGCTACACCTTC	CASSRTFSRYGYTF	TRBV13	TRBJ1-2	-	-
TGTGCCTGGAGCGCCAATAGTGGCGGGGAGCTGTTTTTT	CAWSANSGGELFF	TRBV30	TRBJ2-2	few	-
TGCAGCGTGGGGGGCTTTGTTCGAGAGACCCAGTACTTC	CSVGGFVRETQYF	TRBV29-1	TRBJ2-5	-	-
TGTGCCAGCGCTATGGGGGGTACATACAATGAGCAGTTCTTC	CASAMGGTYNEQFF	TRBV27	TRBJ2-1	once	-
TGTGCCAGCAGCTTGGGACTAGCGGGAGGGCTTGAGCAGTACTTC	CASSLGLAGGLEQYF	TRBV5-6	TRBJ2-7	-	TRBD2
TGTGCCAGCAGTTATTGGCGCGGAGACTATGGCTACACCTTC	CASSYWRGDYGYTF	TRBV6-6	TRBJ1-2	-	-
TGTGCCAGCAGTGACCAAGCGAAGAATGAGCAGTTCTTC	CASSDQAKNEQFF	TRBV6-5	TRBJ2-1	-	-
TGCGCCAACAAAGTTCAGGGGAGCACAGATACGCAGTATTTT	CANKVQGSTDTQYF	TRBV10-1	TRBJ2-3	-	-
TGCGCCAGCAGCTTGGGTGGCCAGCGGCACACCGGGGAGCTGTTTTTT	CASSLGGQRHTGELFF	TRBV5-1	TRBJ2-2	once	-
TGTGCCAGCAGGCTAACAGGGCCCTCCTACGAGCAGTACTTC	CASRLTGPSYEQYF	TRBV28	TRBJ2-7	-	-
TGTGCCAGCGGAAAGTACAATGAGCAGTTCTTC	CASGKYNEQFF	TRBV28	TRBJ2-1	-	-
TGTGCCAGCAGCTCTGGGACAGGCAAGGCAGATACGCAGTATTTT	CASSSGTGKADTQYF	TRBV11-3	TRBJ2-3	-	TRBD1
TGTGCCAGCTTATCGGATGAGCAGTTCTTC	CASLSDEQFF	TRBV21-1	TRBJ2-1	many	-
TGTGCCAGCAGTTTCCGTGACAGGCGGACTGAAGCTTTCTTT	CASSFRDRRTEAFF	TRBV27	TRBJ1-1	-	-
TGTGCCAGTAGGGGCAACCGCGGGCTAGAAGCTTTCTTT	CASRGNRGLEAFF	TRBV19	TRBJ1-1	-	-
TGTGCCAGCAGCCAAGTTCGGACAGGGCTAAGCTCTGGGGCCAACGTCCTGACTTTC	CASSQVRTGLSSGANVLTF	TRBV5-5	TRBJ2-6	-	TRBD1